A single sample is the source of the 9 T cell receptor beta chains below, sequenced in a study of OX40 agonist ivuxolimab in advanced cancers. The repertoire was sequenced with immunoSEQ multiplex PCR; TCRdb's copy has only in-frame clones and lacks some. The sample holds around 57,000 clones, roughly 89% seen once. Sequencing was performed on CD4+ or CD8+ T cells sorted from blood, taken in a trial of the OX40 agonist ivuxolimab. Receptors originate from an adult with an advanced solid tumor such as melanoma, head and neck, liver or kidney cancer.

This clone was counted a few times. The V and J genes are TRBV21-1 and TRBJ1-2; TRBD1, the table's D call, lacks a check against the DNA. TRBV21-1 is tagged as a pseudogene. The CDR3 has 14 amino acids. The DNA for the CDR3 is TGTGCCAGCAGCGCGCCGACAGGGACGGATGGCTACACCTTC. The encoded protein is CASSAPTGTDGYTF.

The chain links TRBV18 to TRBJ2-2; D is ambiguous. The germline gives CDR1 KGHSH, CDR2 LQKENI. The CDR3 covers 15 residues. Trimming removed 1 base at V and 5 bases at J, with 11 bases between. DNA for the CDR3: TGTGCCAGCTCACCACAATCGGCTGATACCGGGGAGCTGTTTTTT. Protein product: CASSPQSADTGELFF.

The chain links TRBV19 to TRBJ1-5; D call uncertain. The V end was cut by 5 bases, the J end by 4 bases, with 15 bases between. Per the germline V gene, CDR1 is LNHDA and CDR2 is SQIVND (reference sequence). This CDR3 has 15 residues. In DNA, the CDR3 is TGTGCCAGTAGTCAATTGTTGGGTGATAATCAGCCCCAGCATTTT. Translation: CASSQLLGDNQPQHF.

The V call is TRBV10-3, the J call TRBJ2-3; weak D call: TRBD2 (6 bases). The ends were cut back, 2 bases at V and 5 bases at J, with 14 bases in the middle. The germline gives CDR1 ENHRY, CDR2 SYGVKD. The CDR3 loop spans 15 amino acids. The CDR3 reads CAISEGSGVVDTQYF. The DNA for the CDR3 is TGTGCCATCAGTGAGGGGTCGGGAGTGGTAGATACGCAGTATTTT.

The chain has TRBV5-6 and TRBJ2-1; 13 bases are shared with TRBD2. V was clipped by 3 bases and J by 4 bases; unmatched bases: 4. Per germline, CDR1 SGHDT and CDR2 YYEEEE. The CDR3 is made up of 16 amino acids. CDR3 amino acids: CASSSGTSGKYNEQFF. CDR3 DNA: TGTGCCAGCAGCTCGGGGACTAGCGGGAAATACAATGAGCAGTTCTTC.

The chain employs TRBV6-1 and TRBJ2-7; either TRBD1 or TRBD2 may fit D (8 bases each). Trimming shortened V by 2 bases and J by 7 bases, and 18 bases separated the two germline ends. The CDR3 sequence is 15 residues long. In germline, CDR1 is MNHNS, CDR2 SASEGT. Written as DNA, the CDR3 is TGTGCCAGCAGTGAACCCGGACAGGGCGGGGGGGAGCAGTACTTC. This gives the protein CASSEPGQGGGEQYF.

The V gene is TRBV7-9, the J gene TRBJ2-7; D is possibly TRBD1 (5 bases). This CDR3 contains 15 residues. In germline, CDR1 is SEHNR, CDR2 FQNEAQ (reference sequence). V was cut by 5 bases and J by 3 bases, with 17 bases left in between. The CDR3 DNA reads TGTGCCAGCAGCCAGATTCTCGGGCAGGGCTACGAGCAGTACTTC. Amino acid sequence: CASSQILGQGYEQYF.

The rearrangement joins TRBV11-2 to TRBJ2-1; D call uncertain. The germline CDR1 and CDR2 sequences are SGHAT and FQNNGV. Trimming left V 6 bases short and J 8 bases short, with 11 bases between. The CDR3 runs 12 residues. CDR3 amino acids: CASRGMAHEQFF. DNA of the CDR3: TGTGCCAGCAGGGGAATGGCCCATGAGCAGTTCTTC.

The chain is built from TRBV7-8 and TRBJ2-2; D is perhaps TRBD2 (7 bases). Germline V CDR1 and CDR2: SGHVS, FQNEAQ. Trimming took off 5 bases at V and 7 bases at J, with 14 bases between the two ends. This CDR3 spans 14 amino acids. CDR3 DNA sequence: TGTGCCAGCAGCCTAGGGGGGGCGAGCGGGGAGCTGTTTTTT. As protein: CASSLGGASGELFF.